The entry that follows covers one T cell receptor beta chain sequence. The source of the sample is a study of blood T cell repertoires in COVID-19. Overall study context: Samples taken during acute and convalescent COVID-19 were collected in the United States, Italy and Spain.

The data were produced by immunoSEQ multiplex PCR, yet TCRdb's version contains in-frame clones alone and is incomplete. The sample contains about 100,000 clones, roughly 80% of which appear only once. The CDR3 is 15 residues long. V dropped 0 bases and J dropped 7 bases, with 13 bases sitting between them. The germline gives CDR1 MNHEY, CDR2 SVGAGI. This sequence was found in a man aged 50 to 60 with active or convalescent COVID-19. Input material: peripheral blood. The J gene is TRBJ1-5, the V gene TRBV6-5; D is ambiguous. CDR3 region: CASSYSAILGQPQHF. DNA of the CDR3: TGTGCCAGCAGTTACTCGGCCATTCTAGGCCAGCCCCAGCATTTT.